This TCR beta chain was identified during a study of cytomegalovirus exposure and HLA in healthy donors (dated by TCRdb to about 2017). For context, the study as a whole: An earlier analysis of some 600 of the donors reported about 260 Gb of sequence data and around 100 million unique TCR beta sequences obtained from about 179 million T cells. Roughly 320 gigabases of sequencing data and roughly 80 million unique TCR sequences made up an early release that covered approximately 620 HLA-typed donors. Of the 398 genotyped donors, 81% were placed in the genetic ancestry cluster associated with self-reported Caucasian donors. The study was designed to test whether signatures of past pathogen exposure could be identified by cataloging public T cell receptors. Using immunosequencing, the study profiled T cell repertoires from fewer than 850 subjects and related those repertoires to cytomegalovirus serostatus. In addition to the first cohort of 666 subjects, a separate validation cohort of over 90 different subjects was used. To predict cytomegalovirus infection status, the study combined high-throughput TCR immunosequencing, statistical association of individual TCRs with disease status, and machine learning. To study patterns of TCR occurrence, a later analysis re-analyzed previously published TCR beta repertoires from 500 to 850 donors and added high-resolution HLA genotyping. Rather than drawing on any new phenotypic data, the later analysis identified candidate immune exposures from TCR beta sequences and the way those sequences occurred across donors. In an earlier analysis of roughly 600 of the donors, high-throughput TCR beta sequencing was used to judge whether each TCR beta V gene segment behaved as functional or pseudogenic. Alongside the repertoire data, information on donor age, sex, ethnicity and CMV serostatus was compiled. In a later genetic analysis, genome-wide SNP genotypes for about 55% of the roughly 700 donors were used, and that subset was treated as a discovery cohort. Every discovery cohort repertoire had been produced on one sequencing platform. HLA typing included class I and class II loci at four-digit resolution. Typing coverage differed by locus: A, B, C, DRB1 and DQB1 were typed in roughly 620-630 donors, DQA1 in roughly 510, DPA1 in approximately 610, and DPB1 in 450 to 490. Because of strong linkage in the cohort, roughly five DR-DQ haplotypes were treated as single units for association and clustering. On average, roughly 250,000 unique TCR beta nucleotide sequences were sequenced per donor among 350 to 400 genotyped donors of the cohort, with roughly 18% of those sequences being non-productive. Study-wide conclusions, independent of this receptor: In vitro tests confirmed that a few of the cytomegalovirus-associated TCR beta chains recognize cytomegalovirus antigens. A later analysis found that most CMV-associated TCR beta chains appeared HLA-restricted, with HLA associations seemingly driven largely by CMV exposure. A cluster of highly shared sequence variants was judged likely to be a technical artifact of the sequencing pipeline. According to a later analysis, parvovirus B19, influenza, CMV and Epstein-Barr virus appeared linked to several top co-occurrence clusters. In an earlier analysis of approximately 590 of the donors, most TCR beta V segments were observed in productive rearrangements about 90% or about 30% of the time, broadly matching IMGT annotations. Roughly uniform sequencing depth across donors was assumed in presence/absence analyses, although this assumption may not hold. At a false discovery rate of 0.05, a later analysis linked around 17,000 TCR beta sequences to specific HLA alleles. Across donors, most TCR sequences were observed very rarely, whereas some public TCRs were present in many individuals. Linkage disequilibrium might explain the correlated functional status among segregating V segments, but an unknown experimental factor could not be excluded. A further reported finding was that TCR beta sequences accurately predicted the HLA-A and HLA-B alleles for most subjects in the first cohort. According to a later genetic analysis, donors in an Asian-associated ancestry cluster had fewer N-insertions in productive TCRs than the approximately 650-donor mean. In the study, around 150 TCR beta chains were listed as associated with cytomegalovirus. In a later analysis, TCR association rates were found to vary across HLA loci, with the most associated TCRs seen for DRB1 alleles and the fewest for HLA-C alleles. In a later analysis, HLA-associated TCR beta chains were found to be more clonally expanded and to have lower generation probabilities than equally common non-associated chains. CMV serostatus was the only immune exposure information available for the cohort. The classifier was reported to diagnose cytomegalovirus status with high specificity and sensitivity in both the original cohort and the validation cohort. In this cohort, only TCR beta chains were sequenced, and detectable features were limited by the absence of alpha or paired-chain data. An association between a missense DCLRE1C variant and V-gene and J-gene trimming of TCR beta chains was found in a later genetic analysis and replicated in an independent cohort. According to the authors, the approach could potentially be generalized to other disease states and immunological phenotypes. Some IMGT-functional V segments, including TRBV6-2 and TRBV6-3, could not be told apart with the 87-base-pair reads, so those segments were excluded. Because HLA typing was unavailable for some donors at each locus, only the typed subset was used in association tests. Because counts were too low, roughly 17 rarely observed V segments, including chromosome 9 orphons, were left out of the earlier analysis of 587 of the donors. Assigning TCR associations to individual alleles was difficult when HLA alleles, especially DR and DQ, strongly co-occurred.

Library prep was done by the immunoSEQ multiplex PCR assay. For the multiplex PCR, a mixture combining 60 forward primers for TCR Vbeta segments and 13 reverse primers for TCR Jbeta segments was used. The CDR3 region of rearranged TCR beta genes was amplified from genomic DNA with a multiplex PCR assay. The amplified TCR beta libraries were sequenced on the Illumina HiSeq System as 87-base-pair reads. As for the authors' bioinformatics: A later analysis tallied tens of millions of unique TCR beta chains across the 666 repertoires, and roughly 11 million of those chains were shared by two or more donors. Raw reads were error-corrected and collapsed into unique sequences by a nearest-neighbor algorithm in which closely related sequences were merged to remove PCR and sequencing errors. CDR3 sequences were aligned to IMGT reference sequences to assign V, D and J gene segments. For a sequence to be retained, a match of at least six nucleotides to both a V gene segment and a J gene segment was required. A rearrangement was called productive if the CDR3 had no stop codons and remained in frame with V and J, and every other rearrangement was called non-productive. CDR3 was defined according to IMGT convention as the region running from the second conserved V-encoded cysteine to the conserved J-encoded phenylalanine. The earlier analysis of about 610 of the donors excluded sequences that lacked an unambiguous match to a single V gene segment. An earlier analysis of 587 of the donors classified V segments as functional when productive rearrangements were above 56.7% and as segregating when the standard deviation between donors was above 5%. A statistical classification framework was developed to diagnose cytomegalovirus status using the catalog of TCR beta chain sequences. V and J gene assignment, in a later analysis, came from comparing TCR nucleotide sequences with IMGT/GENE-DB human TR gene sequences. The TCRdist pipeline was used in a later analysis to assign CDR3 sequences and most-parsimonious VDJ recombination scenarios. In a later analysis, every TCR beta chain was defined by the combination of its CDR3 amino acid sequence and its V-gene family, and reads without a unique V-gene family were dropped. As a way to deal with suspected cross-contamination and a sequencing artifact, a later analysis dropped approximately 590 nucleotide sequences that were highly shared and had low generation probability. For each public chain, a later analysis derived a clonal expansion index from normalized ranks of inferred template counts within each repertoire. In a later analysis, generation probabilities were computed using a VDJ recombination model fitted to out-of-frame rearrangements, and the results were checked against IGoR. In a later analysis, TCR-TCR, TCR-HLA and TCR-CMV co-occurrence was scored with hypergeometric tests, and a repertoire-size bias correction was applied to TCR pairs. A later analysis estimated false discovery rates by permuting HLA or CMV assignments 20 times. In a later analysis, co-occurring TCRs were grouped using DBSCAN, and TCRdist sequence similarity was added for clustering within HLA-allele-positive subsets. Repertoires with fewer than 30,000 or more than 120,000 public chains were left out of co-occurrence clustering, as were a few repertoires with anomalous nucleotide sharing. This is the immuneACCESS table as TCRdb keeps it, with only in-frame sequences that have V and J called. A part of the clones is gone; compared with another copy, unresolved V genes explain less than half, and the rest is unexplained. Clone size and V and J calls were adopted from that table, with D and trimming inferred from the DNA. The sample contains 150,000 to 200,000 clones, more than 70% of them found a single time. 0.9% to 1.2% of the sample rests with the top ten.

This clone was observed a handful of times. Its antigen has not been determined. The sample holds no much larger clone one base away, and base qualities are not on file. CDR1 and CDR2 are drawn from the germline V gene: SGHNT, YENEEA. The V end gives up 5 bases and the J end 6 bases, leaving 6 bases in the junction not matched to a gene. The CDR3, cysteine through phenylalanine, is 16 amino acids long. The retained sequence is limited to the CDR3, 48 bases, with the frame set at the first base. The cohort comprised some 700 healthy bone marrow donors. All cohort members were sampled while nominally healthy, although unrecorded immune exposures were likely present. The donor tested CMV seronegative, placing the donor among the approximately 360 seronegative members of the cohort. Every donor gave a peripheral blood sample, and the peripheral blood mononuclear cells from that sample were used for TCR beta sequencing. Genomic DNA was extracted from the blood cell samples with the Qiagen DNeasy Blood Extraction Kit.

The rearrangement combines TRBV11-3 with TRBJ2-3; 15 middle bases align to TRBD2. The specimen sequenced was PBMCs. The source is a woman in her 40s in good health and CMV-seronegative. The DNA is TGTGCCAGCAGCGCCGGGACTAGCGGGAGGAGTGATACGCAGTATTTT. It translates as CASSAGTSGRSDTQYF.